The present entry profiles one TCR beta chain with its context. What it binds is not known. No culture or expansion preceded analysis of these blood cells. This sample was taken from a study of neoadjuvant anti-PD-1 for oral cavity cancer. Only in-frame clones appear in the TCRdb table, and some are missing; sequencing was by immunoSEQ multiplex PCR. The table has around 13,000 clones, approximately 63% seen once. Germline V gene data show CDR1 as SQVTM and CDR2 as ANQGSEA. Germline trimming cut 7 bases from V and 1 base from J; bases unmatched to any gene: 14. This CDR3 has 17 residues. Study results and limitations: With three patients per group, TCR findings need larger cohorts.

The origin of this receptor is a person aged 35-79 years with oral cavity squamous cell carcinoma. The gene calls are TRBV29-1 and TRBJ2-3; 10 positions match TRBD1. The sequencing here drew on PBMCs, taken before nivolumab (anti-PD-1) treatment. The CDR3 bases are TGCAGCGCCCGGATCGGGACAGGGGTACGGGGCACAGATACGCAGTATTTT. It is translated as CSARIGTGVRGTDTQYF.